One and the same sample provided the 22 T cell receptor beta chains below, sequenced in a study of blood T cell repertoires in COVID-19. Profiling relied on immunoSEQ multiplex PCR, and the TCRdb table lists in-frame clones only, not all of them. There are 220,000 or so clones in the sample; about 83% occur only once, and 6.8% lies in the top ten. The specimen was PBMCs or T cells enriched from blood (not recorded which). All receptors come from a woman aged 40 to 50 who had recovered from COVID-19.

The gene calls are TRBV10-1 and TRBJ2-1, with 8 bases fitting TRBD2. The CDR3 length is 15 residues. J was trimmed by 9 bases and V by 4 bases; bases with no gene match: 11. CDR1 WNHNN and CDR2 SYGVQD come from the germline V gene (reference sequence). The CDR3 is CASSVGSGAFGEQFF. CDR3 nucleotide sequence: TGCGCCAGCAGTGTTGGTAGCGGGGCCTTTGGTGAGCAGTTCTTC.

This clone has more than one count but fewer than ten. This chain uses TRBV6-5 with TRBJ1-5; D perhaps matches TRBD1 (6 bases). Trimming pared 8 bases from V and 6 bases from J, leaving 14 bases between. Germline CDR1 reads MNHEY; CDR2 reads SVGAGI. The CDR3 length is 13 residues. This chain's CDR3 is CASVQGPLQPQHF. CDR3 coding DNA: TGTGCCAGCGTACAGGGTCCTCTTCAGCCCCAGCATTTT.

The V gene is TRBV6-5, the J gene TRBJ1-4, with TRBD1 identical over 8 bases. In germline, CDR1 is MNHEY, CDR2 SVGAGI. With V trimmed by 6 bases and J by 8 bases, 5 bases remained unmatched. This CDR3 region has 13 residues. CDR3 coding DNA: TGTGCCAGCAGACGGACAGGGTCCGAAAAACTGTTTTTT. This codes for CASRRTGSEKLFF.

V usage is TRBV28 and J usage is TRBJ2-2; TRBD1 aligns across 7 bases. The CDR3 covers 13 residues. The V and J ends lost 7 bases and 9 bases, in that order; junction bases with no gene match: 8. The germline CDR1 and CDR2 sequences are MDHEN and SYDVKM. This chain's CDR3 is CASTPGQSRELFF. CDR3 DNA sequence: TGTGCCAGCACCCCGGGACAGTCCCGGGAGCTGTTTTTT. The variable domain in full, completed from reference TRBV28 and TRBJ2-2, reads DVKVTQSSRYLVKRTGEKVFLECVQDMDHENMFWYRQDPGLGLRLIYFSYDVKMKEKGDIPEGYSVSREKKERFSLILESASTNQTSMYLCASTPGQSRELFFGEGSRLTVL.

This chain links TRBV28 with TRBJ2-1, with 9 bases that match TRBD1. The CDR3 is made up of 15 amino acids. The J segment lost 6 bases and the V segment lost 6 bases, leaving 9 bases of the junction unmatched. Germline loops: CDR1 MDHEN, CDR2 SYDVKM. In DNA, the CDR3 is TGTGCCAGCAGCACGGGACAGGGAGGTATCAATGAGCAGTTCTTC. As protein: CASSTGQGGINEQFF.

The chain is built from TRBV30 and TRBJ2-2, with a possible D match to TRBD1 (5 bases). This CDR3 comprises 14 residues. The V gene lost 3 bases and the J gene lost 5 bases, with 13 bases spanning the gap. The V gene's germline CDR1 is GTSNPN and CDR2 SVGIG (reference sequence). CDR3 sequence reads: CAWRDMGRTGELFF. In nucleotides, the CDR3 is TGTGCCTGGAGAGATATGGGGCGAACCGGGGAGCTGTTTTTT.

This clone occurred once. This rearrangement joins TRBV6-5 to TRBJ2-1; 7 nucleotides agree with TRBD1. CDR1 MNHEY and CDR2 SVGAGI come from the germline V gene. V gave up 6 bases and J gave up 6 bases; unmatched junction bases: 8. The CDR3 is 14 amino acids. CDR3 nucleotides: TGTGCCAGCAGGGCGGAACAGGGGTCCAATGAGCAGTTCTTC. Its protein is CASRAEQGSNEQFF.

This chain's CDR3 is CASSLDNMYEQYF. The CDR3 DNA is TGCGCCAGCAGCTTGGACAATATGTACGAGCAGTACTTC. V usage is TRBV5-1 and J usage is TRBJ2-7; no firm D call. The V gene's germline CDR1 is SGHRS and CDR2 YFSETQ. Trimming shortened V by 0 bases and J by 4 bases, and 8 bases separated the two germline ends. The CDR3 has 13 residues.

This clone was counted a single time. The chain recombines TRBV7-9 with TRBJ2-3; TRBD2 matches 11 bases. The CDR3 is made up of 18 amino acids. The trim removed 2 bases at V and 1 base at J, leaving 8 bases unmatched. Germline values: CDR1 SEHNR, CDR2 FQNEAQ (reference sequence). The CDR3 loop reads CASSLTSGSGVGTDTQYF. As DNA, the CDR3 is TGTGCCAGCAGCTTAACTAGCGGGAGTGGGGTTGGCACAGATACGCAGTATTTT.

The chain links TRBV9 to TRBJ2-1, with 8 bases aligning to TRBD2. The germline V gene encodes CDR1 SGDLS and CDR2 YYNGEE. The CDR3 sequence is 17 residues long. V shed 0 bases and J 4 bases; nucleotides not matched to a gene: 9. CDR3 coding DNA: TGTGCCAGCAGCGTAGATGGTCTAGCGGGCCGTTACAATGAGCAGTTCTTC. It is translated as CASSVDGLAGRYNEQFF. The full variable domain, its missing parts supplied by reference TRBV9 and TRBJ2-1, is DSGVTQTPKHLITATGQRVTLRCSPRSGDLSVYWYQQSLDQGLQFLIQYYNGEERAKGNILERFSAQQFPDLHSELNLSSLELGDSALYFCASSVDGLAGRYNEQFFGPGTRLTVL.

V gene TRBV6-5 combines with J gene TRBJ2-1, with no clear D. The CDR3 length is 13 residues. The germline V gene encodes CDR1 MNHEY and CDR2 SVGAGI. Trimming stripped 6 bases from V and 6 bases from J, with 12 bases between. The CDR3 DNA is TGTGCCAGCAGCTCTAGGCGGCCCAATGAGCAGTTCTTC. As protein: CASSSRRPNEQFF.

The chain combines TRBV11-2 with TRBJ2-7, with a possible D match to TRBD2 (5 bases). The V end was cut by 1 base, the J end by 2 bases, with 15 bases between. This CDR3 has 16 amino acids. The germline gives CDR1 SGHAT, CDR2 FQNNGV. DNA for the CDR3: TGTGCCAGCAGCTTAGTTCCTGCTAGCCGCACCTACGAGCAGTACTTC. It specifies CASSLVPASRTYEQYF.

This rearrangement joins TRBV10-1 to TRBJ2-1; D possibly corresponds to TRBD2 (6 bases). The length of the CDR3 is 16 residues. CDR1 WNHNN and CDR2 SYGVQD come from the germline V gene (reference sequence). Trimming removed 4 bases at V and 0 bases at J, with 13 bases between. Here the CDR3 reads CASSALAASSYNEQFF. The CDR3 DNA follows: TGCGCCAGCAGTGCTTTAGCGGCGAGCTCCTACAATGAGCAGTTCTTC.

The rearrangement joins TRBV7-8 to TRBJ1-1, with TRBD1 as a possible D gene (6 bases). Germline V gene lookup returns CDR1 SGHVS and CDR2 FQNEAQ. The CDR3 contains 13 residues. Between the trimmed V and J ends, which lost 5 bases and 2 bases, there was a span of 9 bases. The CDR3 nucleotides are TGTGCCAGCAGCCCCGGGACAAACACTGAAGCTTTCTTT. Its translation: CASSPGTNTEAFF.

In its sample, this clone was seen once. The gene calls are TRBV14 and TRBJ2-4, with D possibly matching TRBD2 (5 bases). The CDR3 has 15 residues. Germline V gene lookup returns CDR1 SGHDN and CDR2 FVKESK. V was pared by 6 bases and J by 5 bases, with 17 bases between. In nucleotides, the CDR3 is TGTGCCAGCAGAAACAGCGGAGCCCGGCAAAACATTCAGTACTTC. This encodes CASRNSGARQNIQYF.

The chain carries TRBV19 and TRBJ2-5; the D is unclear. Germline CDR1 reads LNHDA; CDR2 reads SQIVND (reference sequence). Trimming cost V 5 bases and J 5 bases, with 12 bases left between them. The CDR3 has 13 amino acids. The CDR3 here is CASSFVESETQYF. DNA of the CDR3: TGTGCCAGTAGTTTCGTGGAGTCCGAGACCCAGTACTTC.

The chain carries TRBV4-1 and TRBJ1-1, with D possibly matching TRBD1 (5 bases). CDR1 and CDR2 (germline): MGHRA, YSYEKL. Trimming took 3 bases from V and 1 from J, leaving 9 bases between them. The CDR3 contains 14 residues. The CDR3 protein is CASSHLGQNTEAFF. Here the CDR3 DNA reads TGCGCCAGCAGCCACCTCGGACAGAACACTGAAGCTTTCTTT.

This clone has a count of ten or more. This chain connects TRBV27 to TRBJ2-1, with 9 bases that match TRBD2. The V gene's germline CDR1 is MNHEY and CDR2 SMNVEV (reference sequence). After removal of 3 bases from V and 9 bases from J, the junction contained 6 bases not matched to a gene. The length of the CDR3 is 14 residues. The CDR3 protein is CASSFYPGLAEQFF. The CDR3 DNA sequence: TGTGCCAGCAGTTTTTACCCGGGACTAGCTGAGCAGTTCTTC.

The chain is built from TRBV11-2 and TRBJ2-1; 13 bases agree with TRBD2. V lost 0 bases, J lost 4 bases, and 0 bases stayed unmatched. The germline V gene encodes CDR1 SGHAT and CDR2 FQNNGV. The CDR3 extends over 16 amino acids. CDR3 amino acids: CASSLETSGGYNEQFF. CDR3 nucleotides: TGTGCCAGCAGCTTAGAGACTAGCGGGGGGTACAATGAGCAGTTCTTC.

The chain is built from TRBV5-1 and TRBJ2-7; maybe TRBD1 (5 bases). Deletions cut 2 bases from V and 2 bases from J, with 11 bases between. This CDR3 is built from 14 residues. Germline V gives CDR1 SGHRS, CDR2 YFSETQ. The CDR3 nucleotides are TGCGCCAGCAGCTTTGGTGACAGCCCCTACGAGCAGTACTTC. It is translated as CASSFGDSPYEQYF.

The chain uses TRBV9 and TRBJ1-4; 9 bases agree with TRBD1. The CDR3 runs to 17 residues. Germline V lookup: CDR1 SGDLS, CDR2 YYNGEE. The ends lost 3 bases at V and 1 base at J; junction bases unmatched: 7. The CDR3 DNA reads TGTGCCAGCAGCGCCGGGACAGGGCTTTTAACTAATGAAAAACTGTTTTTT. Amino acids: CASSAGTGLLTNEKLFF.

This clone was counted only a few times. The chain has TRBV11-2 and TRBJ2-7; TRBD2 matches at 10 bases. Germline loops: CDR1 SGHAT, CDR2 FQNNGV. The CDR3 loop spans 14 amino acids. The V and J ends lost 5 bases and 3 bases, in that order; junction bases with no gene match: 4. The DNA for the CDR3 is TGTGCCAGCAGCCCGGGACTAGCGAACTACGAGCAGTACTTC. Translating gives CASSPGLANYEQYF.